Sequencing of this T cell receptor delta chain was carried out in a study of gamma-delta T cells after stem cell transplantation. TCRdb re-called clones from the RT-PCR reads via CATT. The sample consists of 13,000 to 15,000 delta-chain clones, roughly 29% of them appearing once. The sample comprised gamma-delta T cells. The TCR was taken from a human donor. It is not recorded whose cells these are; they may come from a transplant donor.

The CDR3 DNA reads as TGTGCTCTTGGGGACCCGGGGTATCCTACAATCGCCTGGGGGAGGGAATTTTACACCGATAAACTCATCTTT. Translation: CALGDPGYPTIAWGREFYTDKLIF. The chain links TRDV1 to TRDJ1, with TRDD3 identical over 8 bases. J was trimmed by 0 bases and V by 3 bases; bases with no gene match: 30. The CDR3 extends over 24 amino acids. CDR1 is TSWWSYY, CDR2 QGS, per germline.